The present entry profiles one T cell receptor beta chain with its context. Its matching antigen is unknown. Only in-frame clones appear in the TCRdb table, and some are missing; sequencing was by immunoSEQ multiplex PCR. Of more than 75,000 clones in the sample, approximately 90% were seen once. The sample originates from a study of T cell responses to AZD1222 COVID-19 vaccine. Study-wide results and limits: Two doses of AZD1222 preceded a rise in Spike-specific TCR breadth and depth.

The specimen was peripheral blood, collected on day 0 of AZD1222 vaccination. This TCR derives from an adult in good health.

CDR3 in amino acids: CASSLEVAGQYF. The CDR3 nucleotides are TGTGCCAGCAGCTTAGAGGTTGCTGGTCAGTACTTC. The gene calls are TRBV7-9 and TRBJ2-7; no clear D. The V and J ends lost 1 base and 10 bases respectively, with 11 bases between them. The length of the CDR3 is 12 residues. CDR1 and CDR2 (germline): SEHNR, FQNEAQ (reference sequence). Full variable domain (outside the CDR3, taken from reference TRBV7-9 and TRBJ2-7): DTGVSQNPRHKITKRGQNVTFRCDPISEHNRLYWYRQTLGQGPEFLTYFQNEAQLEKSRLLSDRFSAERPKGSFSTLEIQRTEQGDSAMYLCASSLEVAGQYFGPGTRLTVT.